The 2 T cell receptor beta chains below were found in one sample sequenced in a study of a mutant IDH1 vaccine in newly diagnosed glioma. Some clones are missing from TCRdb's copy, which holds only in-frame ones; the method was immunoSEQ multiplex PCR. The table has tens of thousands of clones, 60% to 75% seen once; the top ten hold more than 7%. These receptors have no known antigen. Time point defined: week 47, end of study. Each dose of the vaccine consisted of 300 ug of mutant IDH1 20-mer peptide, with topical imiquimod. The sequencing here drew on PBMCs, taken from a glioma patient whose treatment included an IDH1 peptide vaccine. The receptors here all came from a middle-aged man with glioma.

The chain combines TRBV4-3 with TRBJ1-6; no reliable D call. Trimming removed 1 base from V and 9 bases from J, with 7 bases in between. CDR3 length equals 13 residues. Germline V gives CDR1 LGHNA, CDR2 YSLEER. CDR3 sequence: CASSQGLRSPLHF. Written as DNA, the CDR3 is TGCGCCAGCAGCCAAGGCCTTCGTTCACCCCTCCACTTT.

This clone was counted a few times. This sequence joins TRBV30 and TRBJ2-3; D may be TRBD1 (6 bases). V was shortened by 1 base and J by 2 bases, with 13 bases between the two germline ends. The germline V gene has CDR1 GTSNPN and CDR2 SVGIG (reference sequence). This CDR3 contains 15 residues. Here the CDR3 reads CAWSGQGMHTDTQYF. Written as DNA, the CDR3 is TGTGCCTGGAGTGGCCAGGGGATGCACACAGATACGCAGTATTTT. The full variable domain, its missing parts supplied by reference TRBV30 and TRBJ2-3, is SQTIHQWPATLVQPVGSPLSLECTVEGTSNPNLYWYRQAAGRGLQLLFYSVGIGQISSEVPQNLSASRPQDRQFILSSKKLLLSDSGFYLCAWSGQGMHTDTQYFGPGTRLTVL.